The TCR beta chain described here comes from a study of cytomegalovirus exposure and HLA in healthy donors. Study-level points and caveats: Some V segments (TRBV6-2 and TRBV6-3 among them) were excluded as indistinguishable. Later analysis associated a missense DCLRE1C variant with TCR beta V- and J-gene trimming.

Germline CDR1 and CDR2: SGHTA and FQGNSA. The CDR3 length is 17 residues. Trimming pared 2 bases from V and 7 bases from J, leaving 23 bases between. As to this clone: Its antigen is unknown.

13 Jbeta primers and 60 Vbeta primers were used for the PCR. Assay: immunoSEQ multiplex PCR; the TCRdb copy retains only in-frame clones and omits some. The profile shows about 150,000 clones, about 74% of them singletons. Specimen: PBMCs. The sequence came from a man aged 18-30 years in good health and CMV-seropositive. This chain uses TRBV7-2 with TRBJ1-1; D might be TRBD1 (6 bases). The CDR3 loop is CASSLFPWVSGAGEAFF. CDR3 in DNA: TGTGCCAGCAGCTTATTCCCTTGGGTATCAGGGGCAGGTGAAGCTTTCTTT.